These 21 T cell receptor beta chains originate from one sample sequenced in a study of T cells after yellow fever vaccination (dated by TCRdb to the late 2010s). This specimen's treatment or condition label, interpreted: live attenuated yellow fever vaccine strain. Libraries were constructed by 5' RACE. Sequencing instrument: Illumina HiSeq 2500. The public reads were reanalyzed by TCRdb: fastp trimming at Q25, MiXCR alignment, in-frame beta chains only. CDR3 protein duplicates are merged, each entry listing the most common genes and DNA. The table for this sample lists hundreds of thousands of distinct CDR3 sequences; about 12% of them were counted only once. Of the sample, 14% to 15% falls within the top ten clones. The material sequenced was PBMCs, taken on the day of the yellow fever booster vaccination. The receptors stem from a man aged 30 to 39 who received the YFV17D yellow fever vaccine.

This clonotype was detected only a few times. CDR3 loop: CSASRLAGGWGQETQYF. DNA for the CDR3: TGCAGTGCTAGTCGTCTAGCGGGAGGTTGGGGCCAAGAGACCCAGTACTTC. This chain links TRBV20-1 with TRBJ2-5; 11 bases map to TRBD2. With V trimmed by 3 bases and J by 1 base, 10 bases remained unmatched. Germline CDR1 and CDR2: DFQATT and SNEGSKA (reference sequence). CDR3 length: 17 residues.

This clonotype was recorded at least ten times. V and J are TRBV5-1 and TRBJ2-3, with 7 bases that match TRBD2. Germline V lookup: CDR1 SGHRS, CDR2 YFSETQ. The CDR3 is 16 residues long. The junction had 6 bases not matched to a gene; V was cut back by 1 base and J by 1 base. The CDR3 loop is CASSLNVLAGTDTQYF. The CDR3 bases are TGCGCCAGCAGCTTGAACGTCCTAGCGGGCACAGATACGCAGTATTTT.

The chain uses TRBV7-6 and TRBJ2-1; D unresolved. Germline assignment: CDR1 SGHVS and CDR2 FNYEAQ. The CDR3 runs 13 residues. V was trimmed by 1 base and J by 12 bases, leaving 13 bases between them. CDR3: CASSLEGEGRQFF. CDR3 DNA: TGTGCCAGCAGCTTAGAGGGTGAAGGACGGCAGTTCTTC.

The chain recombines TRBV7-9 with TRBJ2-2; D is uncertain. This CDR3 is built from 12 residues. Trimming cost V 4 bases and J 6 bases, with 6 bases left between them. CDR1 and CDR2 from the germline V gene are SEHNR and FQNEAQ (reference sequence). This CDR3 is CASSSTPGELFF. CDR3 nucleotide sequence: TGTGCCAGCAGCTCCACACCCGGGGAGCTGTTTTTT.

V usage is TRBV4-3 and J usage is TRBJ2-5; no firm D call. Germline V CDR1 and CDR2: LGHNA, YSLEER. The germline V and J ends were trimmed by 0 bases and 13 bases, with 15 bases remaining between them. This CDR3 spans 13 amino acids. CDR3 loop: CASSQERNWIRYF. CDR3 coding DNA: TGCGCCAGCAGCCAAGAGAGGAACTGGATCCGGTACTTC.

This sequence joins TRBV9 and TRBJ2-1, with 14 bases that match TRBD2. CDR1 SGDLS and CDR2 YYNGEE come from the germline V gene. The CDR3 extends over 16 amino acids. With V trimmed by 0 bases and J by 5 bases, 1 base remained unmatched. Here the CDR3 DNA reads TGTGCCAGCAGCGTAGGGGGACTAGCGGGAGACAATGAGCAGTTCTTC. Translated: CASSVGGLAGDNEQFF.

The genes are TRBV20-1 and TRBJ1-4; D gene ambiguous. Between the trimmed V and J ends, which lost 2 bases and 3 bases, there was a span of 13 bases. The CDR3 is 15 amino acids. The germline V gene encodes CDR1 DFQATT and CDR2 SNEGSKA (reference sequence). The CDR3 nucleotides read TGCAGTGCTAGACCCAGACTCTTCTCTAATGAAAAACTGTTTTTT. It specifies CSARPRLFSNEKLFF.

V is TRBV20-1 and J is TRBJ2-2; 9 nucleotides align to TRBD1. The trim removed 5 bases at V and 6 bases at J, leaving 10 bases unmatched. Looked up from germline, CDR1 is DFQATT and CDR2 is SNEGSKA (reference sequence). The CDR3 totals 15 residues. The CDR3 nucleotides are TGCAGTGCTTACCCCGGGACAGGGTTTTCCGGGGAGCTGTTTTTT. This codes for CSAYPGTGFSGELFF.

The DNA for the CDR3 is TGTGCCAGCAGCTTAGAATTCGCACCCTCCTACGAGCAGTACTTC. Its translation is CASSLEFAPSYEQYF. The chain links TRBV11-2 to TRBJ2-7; D gene ambiguous. Trimming stripped 0 bases from V and 0 bases from J, with 9 bases between. CDR1 and CDR2 from the germline V gene are SGHAT and FQNNGV. The CDR3 contains 15 residues.

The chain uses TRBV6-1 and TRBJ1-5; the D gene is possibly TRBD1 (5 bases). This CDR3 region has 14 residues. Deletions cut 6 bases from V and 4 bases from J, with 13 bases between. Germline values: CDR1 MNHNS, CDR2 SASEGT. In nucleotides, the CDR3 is TGTGCCAGCAGCCGGGGGGTCCAGAATCAGCCCCAGCATTTT. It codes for CASSRGVQNQPQHF.

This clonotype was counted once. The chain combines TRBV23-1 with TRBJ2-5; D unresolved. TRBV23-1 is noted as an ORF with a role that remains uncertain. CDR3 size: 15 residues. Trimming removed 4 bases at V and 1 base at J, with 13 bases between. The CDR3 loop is CASSPVHGSQETQYF. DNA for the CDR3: TGCGCCAGCAGTCCGGTCCACGGATCCCAAGAGACCCAGTACTTC.

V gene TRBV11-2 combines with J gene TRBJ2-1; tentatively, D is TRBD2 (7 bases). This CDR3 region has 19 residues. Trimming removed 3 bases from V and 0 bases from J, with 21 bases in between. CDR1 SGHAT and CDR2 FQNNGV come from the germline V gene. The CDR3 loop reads CASSLGGGGWTSSYNEQFF. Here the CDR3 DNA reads TGTGCCAGCAGCTTGGGAGGGGGTGGCTGGACGAGCTCCTACAATGAGCAGTTCTTC.

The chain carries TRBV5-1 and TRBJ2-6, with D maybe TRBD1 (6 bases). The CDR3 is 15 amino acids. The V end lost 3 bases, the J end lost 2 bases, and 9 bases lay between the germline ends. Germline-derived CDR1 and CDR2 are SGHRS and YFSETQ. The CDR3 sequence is CASSSTGTGANVLTF. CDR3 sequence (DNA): TGCGCCAGCAGCTCCACAGGGACTGGGGCCAACGTCCTGACTTTC.

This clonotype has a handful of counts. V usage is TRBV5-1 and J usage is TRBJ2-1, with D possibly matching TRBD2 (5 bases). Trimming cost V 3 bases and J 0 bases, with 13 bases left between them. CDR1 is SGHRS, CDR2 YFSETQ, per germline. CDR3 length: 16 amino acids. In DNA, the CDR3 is TGCGCCAGCAGCTGGGTGACTGGGAGCTCCTACAATGAGCAGTTCTTC. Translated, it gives CASSWVTGSSYNEQFF.

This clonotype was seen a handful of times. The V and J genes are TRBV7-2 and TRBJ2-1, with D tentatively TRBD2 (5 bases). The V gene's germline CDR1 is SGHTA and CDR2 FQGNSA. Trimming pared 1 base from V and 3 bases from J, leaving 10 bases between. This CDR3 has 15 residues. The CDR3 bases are TGTGCCAGCAGCTTAGGAGGGAGTTTCTACAATGAGCAGTTCTTC. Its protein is CASSLGGSFYNEQFF.

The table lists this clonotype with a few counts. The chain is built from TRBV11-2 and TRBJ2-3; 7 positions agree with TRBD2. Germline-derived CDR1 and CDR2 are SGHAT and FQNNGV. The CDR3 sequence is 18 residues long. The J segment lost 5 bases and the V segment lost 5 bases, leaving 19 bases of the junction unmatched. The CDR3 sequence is CASSPSFGGRFRQDTQYF. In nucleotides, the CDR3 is TGTGCCAGCAGCCCCTCTTTTGGCGGGAGATTTAGACAAGATACGCAGTATTTT.

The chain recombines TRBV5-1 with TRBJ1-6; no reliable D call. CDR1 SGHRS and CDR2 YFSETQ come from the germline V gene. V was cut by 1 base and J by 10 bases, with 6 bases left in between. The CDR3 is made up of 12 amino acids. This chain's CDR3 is CASSLSGSPLHF. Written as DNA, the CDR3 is TGCGCCAGCAGCTTGTCCGGATCACCCCTCCACTTT.

The CDR3 region has the DNA TGTGCCAGCAGTCGGGGACAGGGGATCTACAATGAGCAGTTCTTC. As protein: CASSRGQGIYNEQFF. The chain joins TRBV6-1 to TRBJ2-1; 10 nucleotides match TRBD1. In germline, CDR1 is MNHNS, CDR2 SASEGT. Losses at the gene ends were 5 bases for V and 3 bases for J; bases not matched to a gene: 4. The CDR3 extends over 15 amino acids.

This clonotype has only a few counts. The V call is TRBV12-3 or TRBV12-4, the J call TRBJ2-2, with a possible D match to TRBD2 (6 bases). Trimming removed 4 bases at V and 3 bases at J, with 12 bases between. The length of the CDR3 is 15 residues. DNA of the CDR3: TGTGCCAGCAGTTCGGGAGCGGCCTACACCGGGGAGCTGTTTTTT. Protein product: CASSSGAAYTGELFF.

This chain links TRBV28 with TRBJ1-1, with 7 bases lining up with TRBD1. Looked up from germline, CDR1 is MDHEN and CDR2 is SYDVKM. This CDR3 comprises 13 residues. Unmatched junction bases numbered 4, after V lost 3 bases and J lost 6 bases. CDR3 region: CASSFLTGSEAFF. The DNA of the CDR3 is TGTGCCAGCAGTTTTTTGACAGGGTCTGAAGCTTTCTTT.

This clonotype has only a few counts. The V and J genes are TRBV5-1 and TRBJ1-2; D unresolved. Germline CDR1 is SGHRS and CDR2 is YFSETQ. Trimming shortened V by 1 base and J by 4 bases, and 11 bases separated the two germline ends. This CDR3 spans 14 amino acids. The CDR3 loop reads CASSLTTSSYGYTF. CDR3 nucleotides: TGCGCCAGCAGCTTGACGACCAGCAGCTATGGCTACACCTTC.